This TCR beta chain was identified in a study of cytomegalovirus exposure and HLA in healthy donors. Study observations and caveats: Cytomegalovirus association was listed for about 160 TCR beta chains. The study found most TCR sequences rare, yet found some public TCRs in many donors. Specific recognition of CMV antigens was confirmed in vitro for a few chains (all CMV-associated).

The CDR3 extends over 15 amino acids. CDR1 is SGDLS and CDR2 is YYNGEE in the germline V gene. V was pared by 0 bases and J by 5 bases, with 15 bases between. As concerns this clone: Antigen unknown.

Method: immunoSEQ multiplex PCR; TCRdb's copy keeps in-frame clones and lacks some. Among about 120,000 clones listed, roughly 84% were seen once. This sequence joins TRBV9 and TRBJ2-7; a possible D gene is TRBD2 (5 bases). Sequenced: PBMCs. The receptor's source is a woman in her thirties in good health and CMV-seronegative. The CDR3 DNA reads TGTGCCAGCAGCGTAGGTCGGCCCCCCGGGGACGAGCAGTACTTC. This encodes CASSVGRPPGDEQYF.